The present entry profiles one T cell receptor (beta chain) with its context. This entry is derived from a study of control samples from healthy donors and cancer patients. The J segment lost 4 bases and the V segment lost 4 bases, leaving 6 bases of the junction unmatched. CDR1 is SGHRS and CDR2 is YFSETQ in the germline V gene. The CDR3 sequence is 14 residues long. TCRdb's table, derived via immunoSEQ multiplex PCR, lists solely in-frame clones and lacks some. The data contain tens of thousands of clones, about 95% of them singletons. The specimen sequenced was blood. The rearrangement joins TRBV5-1 to TRBJ1-2, with 8 bases lining up with TRBD1. The receptor was isolated from a woman in her thirties in good health. CDR3 loop: CASSLDRGIYGYTF. DNA of the CDR3: TGCGCCAGCAGCCTAGACAGGGGAATCTATGGCTACACCTTC.